This entry concerns a single TCR beta chain. Looked up from germline, CDR1 is DFQATT and CDR2 is SNEGSKA (reference sequence). The CDR3 sequence is 15 residues long. The V and J ends lost 0 bases and 1 base respectively, with 11 bases between them. Each CDR3 protein is one row after TCRdb ran MiXCR on the 5' RACE reads. The sample includes about 60,000 distinct CDR3 sequences, roughly 15% of them seen just once. This sample stems from a study of T cells of healthy individuals. The receptor's source is a human donor in good health. V gene TRBV20-1 combines with J gene TRBJ2-3, with D maybe TRBD1 (6 bases). The CDR3 DNA sequence: TGCAGTGCTAGAGATTCAGGGGCGGGCACAGATACGCAGTATTTT. This codes for CSARDSGAGTDTQYF.